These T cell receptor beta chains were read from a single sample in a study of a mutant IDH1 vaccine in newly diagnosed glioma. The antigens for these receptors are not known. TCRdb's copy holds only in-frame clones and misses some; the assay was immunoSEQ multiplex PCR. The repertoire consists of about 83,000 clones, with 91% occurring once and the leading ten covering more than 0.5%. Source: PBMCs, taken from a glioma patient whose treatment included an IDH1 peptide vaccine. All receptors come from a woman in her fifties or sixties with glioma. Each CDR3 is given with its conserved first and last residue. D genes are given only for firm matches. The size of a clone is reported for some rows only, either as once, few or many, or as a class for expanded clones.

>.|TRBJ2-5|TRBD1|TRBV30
TGTGCCTGGGGACAGGGGGCGTGGGAGACCCAGTACTTC
CAWGQGAWETQYF
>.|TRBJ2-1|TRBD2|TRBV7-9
TGTGCCAGCAGCTTGGGACTAGCGGGAGGAACGGGTGAGCAGTTCTTC
CASSLGLAGGTGEQFF
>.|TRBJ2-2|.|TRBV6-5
TGTGCCAGCAGTTACAACACCGGGGAGCTGTTTTTT
CASSYNTGELFF
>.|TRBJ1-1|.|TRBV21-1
TGTGCCAGCAGCAAAGGGACAGAGAACACTGAAGCTTTCTTT
CASSKGTENTEAFF
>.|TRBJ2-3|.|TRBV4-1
TGCGCCAGCAGCCAGTTTGAACTTAGCACAGATACGCAGTATTTT
CASSQFELSTDTQYF
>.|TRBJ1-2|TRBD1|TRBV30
TGTGCCTGGAGTAGAGACAGGGTAGATGGCTACACCTTC
CAWSRDRVDGYTF
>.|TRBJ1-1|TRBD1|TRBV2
TGTGCCAGCAGAGGGGGCAGGGGAAGGAACACTGAAGCTTTCTTT
CASRGGRGRNTEAFF
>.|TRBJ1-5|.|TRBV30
TGTGCCTGGAGCCAGGAGAATCAGCCCCAGCATTTT
CAWSQENQPQHF
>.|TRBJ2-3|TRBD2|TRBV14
TGTGCCAGCAGCCAAGTGCCCGGGAGGGTAGCAGATACGCAGTATTTT
CASSQVPGRVADTQYF
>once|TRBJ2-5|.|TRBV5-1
TGCGCCAGCAGCCTTGATCCGGACCTCCAAGAGACCCAGTACTTC
CASSLDPDLQETQYF
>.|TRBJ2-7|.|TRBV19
TGTGCCAGTAGTATGATGGGAAGGGGCTTGGACGAGCAGTACTTC
CASSMMGRGLDEQYF
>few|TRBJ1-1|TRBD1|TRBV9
TGTGCCAGCAGCACCCGACAGGGGATGAACACTGAAGCTTTCTTT
CASSTRQGMNTEAFF
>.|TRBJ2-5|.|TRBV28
TGTGCCAGCAGTCTGGACCAGAGGGAGACCCAGTACTTC
CASSLDQRETQYF
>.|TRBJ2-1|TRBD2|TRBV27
TGTGCCAGCAGTGGGACTAGCGGGCAATACTACAATGAGCAGTTCTTC
CASSGTSGQYYNEQFF
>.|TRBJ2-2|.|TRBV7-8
TGTGCCACAGGGACCGGGGAGCTGTTTTTT
CATGTGELFF
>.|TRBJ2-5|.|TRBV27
TGTGCCAGCAGCCGGACAGAAGGGTACCAAGAGACCCAGTACTTC
CASSRTEGYQETQYF